The clone carrying this T cell receptor (beta chain) was observed a handful of times. The antigen is not known. This sample was taken from a study of naive and memory T cell subsets. Broader study findings: A few larger clonotypes appeared in naive repertoires, especially CD8, possibly memory cells re-expressing CD45RA. From naive to CM, EM and EMRA, diversity decreased and Gini increased.

Trimming left V 6 bases short and J 6 bases short, with 17 bases between. This CDR3 has 14 residues. Germline CDR1 is SQVTM and CDR2 is ANQGSEA. Both TRBC1 and TRBC2 were covered by a beta constant-region primer of two equimolar oligonucleotides. Ligated cDNA was amplified by four rounds of PCR with nested alpha and beta constant-region primers and SP2. A 12-nucleotide UMI and the SP2 primer were added to the cDNA 3' end by oligonucleotide ligation. TCRdb fed the UMI-ligation and nested PCR reads into MiXCR, producing one record per CDR3 protein. The sample consists of roughly 100,000 distinct CDR3 sequences, about 10% of them appearing once. Sequential positive selection took CD4 T cells first, then CD8 T cells. Cells stained for CD3, CD4, CD8, CD45RA and CD27 were sorted into four subsets.

Specimen: naive CD4+ T cells from blood. This chain links TRBV29-1 with TRBJ2-2; TRBD2 is a possible D gene (5 bases). This receptor was taken from a human donor in good health. This CDR3 is CSVVGLAQAGELFF. The CDR3 DNA sequence: TGCAGCGTCGTTGGACTGGCACAAGCCGGGGAGCTGTTTTTT.